The 17 T cell receptor beta chains listed next were all sequenced from one sample in a study of PD-L1 blockade in urothelial cancer (dated by TCRdb to about 2017). Preparation of the library involved the immunoSEQ multiplex PCR assay. TCRdb took over this immuneACCESS table, retaining in-frame rearrangements with V and J assigned. Such tables are incomplete; in checked studies, under half of the missing clones stem from an unresolved V gene, and the remainder is unexplained. The sample table records 80,000 to 90,000 clones; 70% to 90% of these occur just once. Of the sample, around 14% is held by the ten largest clones. The sample's time point label, decoded: pretreatment peripheral blood. The input for sequencing was PBMCs, taken around atezolizumab (anti-PD-L1) treatment. The receptors come from a man aged 55-75 years with urothelial cancer.

The chain couples TRBV7-9 to TRBJ1-1; the match to TRBD1 covers 7 bases. This CDR3 is built from 14 residues. The germline V gene has CDR1 SEHNR and CDR2 FQNEAQ (reference sequence). V was clipped by 5 bases and J by 4 bases; unmatched bases: 7. The CDR3 spells CASSTRQGVTEAFF. The DNA for the CDR3 is TGTGCCAGCAGCACAAGACAGGGCGTCACTGAAGCTTTCTTT.

In this sample, this clone turned up once. The chain uses TRBV6-6 and TRBJ2-7; the D gene is possibly TRBD1 (5 bases). This CDR3 has 14 residues. The ends were cut back, 5 bases at V and 3 bases at J, with 14 bases in the middle. Per germline, CDR1 MNHNY and CDR2 SVGAGI (reference sequence). CDR3 sequence (DNA): TGTGCCAGCAGTCAGGGCCCCGACGTCTACGAGCAGTACTTC. Amino acid sequence: CASSQGPDVYEQYF.

This clone has only one observation. V and J are TRBV7-2 and TRBJ2-5; TRBD2 aligns across 9 bases. The ends lost 6 bases at V and 2 bases at J; junction bases unmatched: 7. Germline CDR1 SGHTA, CDR2 FQGNSA. CDR3 length: 15 amino acids. CDR3 amino acids: CASSLTSGPQETQYF. The CDR3 DNA sequence: TGTGCCAGCAGTTTGACTAGCGGCCCACAAGAGACCCAGTACTTC.

V and J are TRBV5-1 and TRBJ2-5, with TRBD2 matching over 8 bases. The V gene end was trimmed by 0 bases and the J gene end by 1 base; junction bases not matched to a gene: 5. Per germline, CDR1 SGHRS and CDR2 YFSETQ. The CDR3 consists of 16 residues. DNA for the CDR3: TGCGCCAGCAGCTTGGTTGGGGCGGGGGGCCAAGAGACCCAGTACTTC. Translating gives CASSLVGAGGQETQYF.

This clone was observed a few times. This chain uses TRBV29-1 with TRBJ2-1; D is undetermined. CDR3 length equals 15 residues. Germline V gene data show CDR1 as SQVTM and CDR2 as ANQGSEA. Trimming removed 6 bases at V and 7 bases at J, with 22 bases between. The CDR3 DNA follows: TGCAGCGTACGGGTCTCAAGAGTACTACAAAATGAGCAGTTCTTC. Protein sequence: CSVRVSRVLQNEQFF.

The gene calls are TRBV7-6 and TRBJ2-7, with 10 positions matching TRBD1. The CDR3 contains 15 residues. From germline, CDR1 is SGHVS and CDR2 FNYEAQ. The V and J ends lost 5 bases and 1 base, in that order; junction bases with no gene match: 5. The CDR3 DNA reads as TGTGCCAGCAGCCCTAGACAGGGGGCGTCCTACGAGCAGTACTTC. This sequence encodes CASSPRQGASYEQYF. The full variable domain, completed using reference TRBV7-6 and TRBJ2-7, is GAGVSQSPRYKVTKRGQDVALRCDPISGHVSLYWYRQALGQGPEFLTYFNYEAQQDKSGLPNDRFSAERPEGSISTLTIQRTEQRDSAMYRCASSPRQGASYEQYFGPGTRLTVT.

V and J are TRBV4-1 and TRBJ2-5, with 9 bases that match TRBD2. V dropped 1 base and J dropped 5; count of bases not matched to a gene: 8. Germline lookup yields CDR1 MGHRA and CDR2 YSYEKL. The CDR3 is 16 amino acids. The CDR3 DNA reads as TGCGCCAGCAGCCAAGGGTACGGGACTAGCTTTGAGACCCAGTACTTC. It encodes CASSQGYGTSFETQYF.

The V gene is TRBV6-4, the J gene TRBJ2-1; 11 nucleotides align to TRBD2. This CDR3 contains 14 residues. Germline CDR1 reads MRHNA; CDR2 reads SNTAGT. V lost 5 bases to trimming and J lost 6 bases; unmatched junction nucleotides: 3. CDR3 in DNA: TGTGCCAGCAGTAATCTAGCGGGAGGCAATGAGCAGTTCTTC. Amino acids: CASSNLAGGNEQFF.

The chain recombines TRBV4-3 with TRBJ2-3; 10 nucleotides agree with TRBD2. CDR3 length: 16 amino acids. The V segment lost 0 bases and the J segment 10 bases; nucleotides outside the gene matches: 10. Germline assignment: CDR1 LGHNA and CDR2 YSLEER. In DNA form, the CDR3 reads TGCGCCAGCAGCCAAGAGAGAGCGGGAGGGGGGGGTGCGCAGTATTTT. The encoded protein is CASSQERAGGGGAQYF.

The chain uses TRBV4-2 and TRBJ1-6, with 7 bases aligning to TRBD1. The germline V gene has CDR1 LGHNA and CDR2 YNFKEQ. This CDR3 has 18 residues. The V segment lost 4 bases and the J segment 0 bases; nucleotides outside the gene matches: 9. The CDR3 sequence is CASSLRAGQSSYNSPLHF. CDR3 nucleotides: TGTGCCAGCAGCCTTCGGGCGGGACAGAGCTCCTATAATTCACCCCTCCACTTT.

This clone came up many times. V gene TRBV4-1 combines with J gene TRBJ2-5; 15 nucleotides agree with TRBD2. V lost 4 bases, J lost 4 bases, and 10 bases stayed unmatched. The CDR3 spans 18 residues. Germline V gene sequence: CDR1 MGHRA, CDR2 YSYEKL. CDR3 residues: CASSRPFPGLAGGETQYF. CDR3 bases: TGCGCCAGCAGCCGCCCATTTCCGGGACTAGCGGGGGGAGAGACCCAGTACTTC.

The chain couples TRBV9 to TRBJ2-3; 9 nucleotides agree with TRBD2. The J segment lost 2 bases and the V segment lost 0 bases, leaving 7 bases of the junction unmatched. There are 17 residues in the CDR3. Germline V gives CDR1 SGDLS, CDR2 YYNGEE. This CDR3 reads CASSVALAGTLTDTQYF. CDR3 bases: TGTGCCAGCAGCGTAGCTCTAGCGGGGACCCTCACAGATACGCAGTATTTT.

The V and J genes are TRBV4-2 and TRBJ2-3; TRBD2 agrees at 8 bases. CDR1 and CDR2 from the germline V gene are LGHNA and YNFKEQ. This CDR3 is 13 amino acids long. With 7 bases clipped from V and 4 bases from J, the junction kept 4 bases outside the gene matches. The CDR3 coding sequence is TGTGCCAGCAACCGCGGGGGGCCAGATACGCAGTATTTT. This sequence encodes CASNRGGPDTQYF.

The chain is built from TRBV5-1 and TRBJ1-2; tentatively, D is TRBD1 (5 bases). The CDR3 has 16 amino acids. Germline V gene sequence: CDR1 SGHRS, CDR2 YFSETQ. With 0 bases removed from V and 7 bases from J, the gap between germline ends came to 19 bases. CDR3: CASSLGSGGGYTGYTF. CDR3 DNA sequence: TGCGCCAGCAGCTTGGGTTCCGGCGGGGGTTACACTGGCTACACCTTC.

The chain uses TRBV27 and TRBJ2-3; 9 bases align to TRBD2. Germline CDR1 and CDR2: MNHEY and SMNVEV (reference sequence). The trim removed 6 bases at V and 1 base at J, leaving 2 bases unmatched. This CDR3 region has 14 residues. CDR3 DNA: TGTGCCAGCAGGTGGACTAGCGGCACAGATACGCAGTATTTT. Encoded protein: CASRWTSGTDTQYF.

The gene calls are TRBV9 and TRBJ2-3, with unresolved D. The CDR3 totals 13 residues. Germline loops: CDR1 SGDLS, CDR2 YYNGEE. The V end lost 2 bases, the J end lost 5 bases, and 9 bases lay between the germline ends. The CDR3 bases are TGTGCCAGCAGCGTCCGGAGTAGAGATACGCAGTATTTT. Translation gives CASSVRSRDTQYF.

The V call is TRBV30, the J call TRBJ1-6, with D maybe TRBD1 (6 bases). Germline CDR1 is GTSNPN and CDR2 is SVGIG (reference sequence). The CDR3 totals 13 residues. Trimming took 3 bases from V and 7 from J, leaving 10 bases between them. The CDR3 sequence is CAWRGQLNSPLHF. CDR3 in DNA: TGTGCCTGGAGAGGACAGTTAAATTCACCCCTCCACTTT.